One and the same sample provided the 2 T cell receptor beta chains below, sequenced in a study of blood T cells in healthy people across ages. A J-beta primer mix and a sample-barcoded 5' primer were used in a second PCR of about 7 to 12 cycles. TCRdb itself ran the 5' RACE reads through MiXCR, one entry per CDR3 protein. The table shows 710,000 or so distinct CDR3 sequences, with 22% occurring only once. Sequences were obtained from blood. The origin of the receptors is a man aged 70 or older in good health.

V gene TRBV6-4 combines with J gene TRBJ2-2, with D unresolved. The CDR3 length is 14 residues. The germline CDR1 and CDR2 sequences are MRHNA and SNTAGT. V lost 2 bases and J lost 4, with 8 bases in between. The CDR3 sequence: CASSDVGSTGELFF. As DNA, the CDR3 is TGTGCCAGCAGTGACGTAGGGTCCACCGGGGAGCTGTTTTTT.

A few counts support this clonotype. This sequence joins TRBV6-2 or TRBV6-3 and TRBJ2-5; D may correspond to TRBD1 or TRBD2 (6 bases each). The V and J ends lost 2 bases and 1 base respectively, with 26 bases between them. CDR1 MNHEY and CDR2 SVGEGT come from the germline V gene. CDR3 length: 20 residues. The CDR3 spells CASSYAGGHGWRPRQETQYF. CDR3 nucleotides: TGTGCCAGCAGTTACGCCGGGGGACATGGTTGGCGCCCTCGCCAAGAGACCCAGTACTTC.